The rows below give T cell receptor beta chains drawn from one sample of a study of cytomegalovirus exposure and HLA in healthy donors. Repertoires were generated with immunoSEQ multiplex PCR, while TCRdb's copy carries only in-frame clones and drops some. The repertoire table contains 50,000 to 70,000 clones. Source material: PBMCs. The receptors come from a male donor in good health and CMV-seronegative. Each CDR3 is given with its conserved first and last residue. The D gene is left open where the match is weak.

d_call: -
j_call: TRBJ2-5
v_call: TRBV11-2
cdr3_aa: CASSLVFGDQETQYF
cdr3_nt: TGTGCCAGCAGCTTAGTATTCGGGGATCAAGAGACCCAGTACTTC

d_call: -
j_call: TRBJ2-7
v_call: TRBV4-1
cdr3_aa: CASSGDWGRRQQYF
cdr3_nt: TGCGCCAGCAGTGGAGACTGGGGCCGTAGGCAGCAGTACTTC

d_call: TRBD1
j_call: TRBJ2-1
v_call: TRBV19
cdr3_aa: CATSVTGNEQFF
cdr3_nt: TGTGCCACCTCCGTGACAGGGAATGAGCAGTTCTTC

d_call: -
j_call: TRBJ2-3
v_call: TRBV19
cdr3_aa: CASSISARGYTDTQYF
cdr3_nt: TGTGCCAGTAGTATATCGGCTAGAGGATACACAGATACGCAGTATTTT

d_call: -
j_call: TRBJ2-5
v_call: TRBV25-1
cdr3_aa: CASSERSEPQETQYF
cdr3_nt: TGTGCCAGCAGTGAAAGATCGGAGCCCCAAGAGACCCAGTACTTC

d_call: -
j_call: TRBJ1-1
v_call: TRBV5-1
cdr3_aa: CASSLGGQDTEDFF
cdr3_nt: TGCGCCAGCAGCTTGGGGGGGCAGGACACTGAAGATTTCTTT

d_call: TRBD2
j_call: TRBJ2-1
v_call: TRBV4-2
cdr3_aa: CASMPEGLAGNEQFF
cdr3_nt: TGTGCCAGCATGCCAGAAGGACTAGCGGGCAATGAGCAGTTCTTC

d_call: TRBD2
j_call: TRBJ2-7
v_call: TRBV19
cdr3_aa: CASSTSGTSTGEQYF
cdr3_nt: TGTGCCAGTAGTACCTCCGGGACTAGCACGGGAGAGCAGTACTTC

d_call: -
j_call: TRBJ2-1
v_call: TRBV25-1
cdr3_aa: CASSEYRGSYNEQFF
cdr3_nt: TGTGCCAGCAGTGAATATCGGGGGAGCTACAATGAGCAGTTCTTC

d_call: TRBD1
j_call: TRBJ1-2
v_call: TRBV9
cdr3_aa: CASSVRDRGNYGYTF
cdr3_nt: TGTGCCAGCAGCGTCCGGGACAGGGGCAACTATGGCTACACCTTC

d_call: TRBD1
j_call: TRBJ1-3
v_call: TRBV5-8
cdr3_aa: CASSLQGISGNTIYF
cdr3_nt: TGTGCCAGCAGCTTACAGGGGATCTCTGGAAACACCATATATTTT

d_call: TRBD2
j_call: TRBJ2-3
v_call: TRBV5-1
cdr3_aa: CASSLGASGYTDTQYF
cdr3_nt: TGCGCCAGCAGCTTGGGCGCTAGCGGTTACACAGATACGCAGTATTTT

d_call: -
j_call: TRBJ2-7
v_call: TRBV12-5
cdr3_aa: CASGQGQGYEQYF
cdr3_nt: TGTGCTAGTGGTCAGGGCCAAGGCTACGAGCAGTACTTC

d_call: TRBD1
j_call: TRBJ1-3
v_call: TRBV7-9
cdr3_aa: CASSFVATGGNTIYF
cdr3_nt: TGTGCCAGCAGCTTTGTGGCGACAGGGGGAAACACCATATATTTT

d_call: TRBD1
j_call: TRBJ2-1
v_call: TRBV6-1
cdr3_aa: CAAFSRGTLEQFF
cdr3_nt: TGTGCCGCATTCAGCAGGGGGACACTTGAGCAGTTCTTC

d_call: TRBD2
j_call: TRBJ2-1
v_call: TRBV28
cdr3_aa: CASSLAGGFSSYNEQFF
cdr3_nt: TGTGCCAGCAGTTTAGCGGGGGGCTTCAGCTCCTACAATGAGCAGTTCTTC

d_call: TRBD1
j_call: TRBJ2-7
v_call: TRBV28
cdr3_aa: CASSFGQGVREQYF
cdr3_nt: TGTGCCAGCAGTTTTGGACAGGGGGTTCGTGAGCAGTACTTC

d_call: TRBD1
j_call: TRBJ1-2
v_call: TRBV5-1
cdr3_aa: CASSFGQGGGYTF
cdr3_nt: TGCGCCAGCAGCTTTGGACAGGGGGGAGGCTACACCTTC

d_call: -
j_call: TRBJ1-2
v_call: TRBV5-4
cdr3_aa: CASSRGFENYGYTF
cdr3_nt: TGTGCCAGCAGCCGGGGGTTTGAGAACTATGGCTACACCTTC

d_call: TRBD2
j_call: TRBJ2-3
v_call: TRBV6-1
cdr3_aa: CASSDSGGAGDTQYF
cdr3_nt: TGTGCCAGCAGTGATAGCGGGGGGGCTGGGGATACGCAGTATTTT

d_call: TRBD1
j_call: TRBJ1-4
v_call: TRBV2
cdr3_aa: CASSGQGASEKLFF
cdr3_nt: TGTGCCAGCAGCGGACAGGGGGCGAGTGAAAAACTGTTTTTT

d_call: TRBD1
j_call: TRBJ2-7
v_call: TRBV4-3
cdr3_aa: CASSPGTGGAYEQYF
cdr3_nt: TGCGCCAGCAGCCCAGGGACAGGGGGCGCCTACGAGCAGTACTTC

d_call: -
j_call: TRBJ1-2
v_call: TRBV18
cdr3_aa: CASSPSSDSVYGYTF
cdr3_nt: TGTGCCAGCTCACCTTCTTCGGACAGTGTCTATGGCTACACCTTC

d_call: TRBD1
j_call: TRBJ1-6
v_call: TRBV19
cdr3_aa: CASSTRRDRSGYSPLHF
cdr3_nt: TGTGCCAGTAGTACCCGCCGGGACAGGTCTGGGTATTCACCCCTCCACTTT

d_call: -
j_call: TRBJ2-7
v_call: TRBV7-2
cdr3_aa: CASSRDPGSAYEQYF
cdr3_nt: TGTGCCAGCAGCCGCGACCCTGGGAGCGCCTACGAGCAGTACTTC

d_call: -
j_call: TRBJ2-3
v_call: TRBV7-2
cdr3_aa: CASSLGALGQYF
cdr3_nt: TGTGCCAGCAGCTTAGGGGCGTTGGGGCAGTATTTT

d_call: TRBD1
j_call: TRBJ2-1
v_call: TRBV20-1
cdr3_aa: CSAQAGTGVFF
cdr3_nt: TGCAGTGCCCAAGCCGGGACAGGGGTGTTCTTC

d_call: TRBD2
j_call: TRBJ2-7
v_call: TRBV5-6
cdr3_aa: CASSNGLAGVGAYEQYF
cdr3_nt: TGTGCCAGCAGCAACGGACTAGCGGGGGTAGGAGCCTACGAGCAGTACTTC

d_call: TRBD2
j_call: TRBJ2-1
v_call: TRBV7-2
cdr3_aa: CASRNPGLAGGDYNEQFF
cdr3_nt: TGTGCCAGCAGGAATCCGGGACTAGCGGGAGGAGACTACAATGAGCAGTTCTTC

d_call: -
j_call: TRBJ2-3
v_call: TRBV7-2
cdr3_aa: CASSLAGSTDTQYF
cdr3_nt: TGTGCCAGCAGCTTAGCCGGGAGCACAGATACGCAGTATTTT

d_call: TRBD1
j_call: TRBJ2-6
v_call: TRBV18
cdr3_aa: CASSPDRAGANVLTF
cdr3_nt: TGTGCCAGCTCCCCAGACAGGGCTGGGGCCAACGTCCTGACTTTC

d_call: TRBD1
j_call: TRBJ2-2
v_call: TRBV28
cdr3_aa: CASTGGWSTGELFF
cdr3_nt: TGTGCCAGCACAGGGGGCTGGAGCACCGGGGAGCTGTTTTTT

d_call: -
j_call: TRBJ1-1
v_call: TRBV4-1
cdr3_aa: CASSKSGLNTEAFF
cdr3_nt: TGCGCCAGCAGCAAGTCAGGGCTGAACACTGAAGCTTTCTTT

d_call: -
j_call: TRBJ2-5
v_call: TRBV7-2
cdr3_aa: CASSTEIQETQYF
cdr3_nt: TGTGCCAGCAGCACGGAGATCCAAGAGACCCAGTACTTC

d_call: -
j_call: TRBJ1-1
v_call: TRBV6-5
cdr3_aa: CASSYGWEGGEAFF
cdr3_nt: TGTGCCAGCAGTTACGGTTGGGAGGGCGGTGAAGCTTTCTTT

d_call: -
j_call: TRBJ2-5
v_call: TRBV7-8
cdr3_aa: CASSPDSTFQETQYF
cdr3_nt: TGTGCCAGCAGCCCGGACAGTACCTTCCAAGAGACCCAGTACTTC

d_call: TRBD1
j_call: TRBJ2-2
v_call: TRBV7-2
cdr3_aa: CASSLGQGGTGELFF
cdr3_nt: TGTGCCAGCAGCTTAGGACAGGGCGGAACCGGGGAGCTGTTTTTT

d_call: -
j_call: TRBJ2-1
v_call: TRBV30
cdr3_aa: CAWSVQLGNDNEQFF
cdr3_nt: TGTGCCTGGAGTGTACAACTAGGGAATGACAATGAGCAGTTCTTC

d_call: TRBD2
j_call: TRBJ2-7
v_call: TRBV12-5
cdr3_aa: CASGLVQLAGKNEQYF
cdr3_nt: TGTGCTAGTGGTTTGGTACAATTAGCGGGGAAGAACGAGCAGTACTTC

d_call: -
j_call: TRBJ2-3
v_call: TRBV29-1
cdr3_aa: CSSRQDTDTQYF
cdr3_nt: TGCAGCTCACGACAGGACACAGATACGCAGTATTTT

d_call: -
j_call: TRBJ2-3
v_call: TRBV28
cdr3_aa: CASVARPRDTQYF
cdr3_nt: TGTGCCAGCGTGGCGCGGCCTAGAGATACGCAGTATTTT

d_call: -
j_call: TRBJ1-2
v_call: TRBV5-1
cdr3_aa: CASSLALSVGYTF
cdr3_nt: TGCGCCAGCAGCTTGGCTCTCTCGGTTGGCTACACCTTC

d_call: TRBD1
j_call: TRBJ2-6
v_call: TRBV7-2
cdr3_aa: CASSLTAPYRGYGANVLTF
cdr3_nt: TGTGCCAGCAGCTTAACTGCTCCGTACAGGGGATACGGGGCCAACGTCCTGACTTTC

d_call: TRBD1
j_call: TRBJ2-3
v_call: TRBV2
cdr3_aa: CASSRTGVFRDKQYF
cdr3_nt: TGTGCCAGCAGTCGGACAGGGGTATTTAGAGATAAGCAGTATTTT

d_call: -
j_call: TRBJ1-3
v_call: TRBV6-6
cdr3_aa: CASSPLQGTPGNTIYF
cdr3_nt: TGTGCCAGCAGTCCGTTACAGGGTACTCCTGGAAACACCATATATTTT

d_call: TRBD2
j_call: TRBJ2-5
v_call: TRBV9
cdr3_aa: CASSSGGLQETQYF
cdr3_nt: TGTGCCAGCAGTAGCGGGGGACTTCAAGAGACCCAGTACTTC

d_call: -
j_call: TRBJ1-5
v_call: TRBV2
cdr3_aa: CASSEKGYHQPQHF
cdr3_nt: TGTGCCAGCAGTGAAAAGGGGTATCATCAGCCCCAGCATTTT

d_call: -
j_call: TRBJ1-1
v_call: TRBV2
cdr3_aa: CASRYRAEAFF
cdr3_nt: TGTGCCAGCAGGTACAGAGCTGAAGCTTTCTTT

d_call: TRBD2
j_call: TRBJ2-5
v_call: TRBV19
cdr3_aa: CASSKGWVFSGGQETQYF
cdr3_nt: TGTGCCAGTAGTAAGGGTTGGGTATTTAGCGGGGGCCAAGAGACCCAGTACTTC

d_call: TRBD2
j_call: TRBJ2-7
v_call: TRBV28
cdr3_aa: CASRNHGRGGEGF
cdr3_nt: TGTGCCAGCAGAAACCATGGTCGGGGGGGGGAGGGCTTC

d_call: TRBD1
j_call: TRBJ1-2
v_call: TRBV7-2
cdr3_aa: CASRPTGAGGYTF
cdr3_nt: TGTGCCAGCAGGCCGACAGGGGCGGGTGGCTACACCTTC

d_call: -
j_call: TRBJ2-3
v_call: TRBV30
cdr3_aa: CAGSVSRGGADTQYF
cdr3_nt: TGTGCCGGGAGTGTGTCTAGGGGGGGGGCAGATACGCAGTATTTT

d_call: -
j_call: TRBJ1-5
v_call: TRBV28
cdr3_aa: CASSLSTGYSNQPQHF
cdr3_nt: TGTGCCAGCAGTTTGAGTACAGGATATAGCAATCAGCCCCAGCATTTT

d_call: -
j_call: TRBJ2-7
v_call: TRBV7-9
cdr3_aa: CASSSGAYEQYF
cdr3_nt: TGTGCCAGCAGCTCAGGCGCCTACGAGCAGTACTTC

d_call: TRBD1
j_call: TRBJ1-2
v_call: TRBV5-4
cdr3_aa: CASSPGQGSYGYTF
cdr3_nt: TGTGCCAGCAGCCCGGGACAGGGAAGCTATGGCTACACCTTC

d_call: TRBD2
j_call: TRBJ2-1
v_call: TRBV6-1
cdr3_aa: CASVLAGGDNEQFF
cdr3_nt: TGTGCCAGTGTACTAGCGGGAGGGGACAATGAGCAGTTCTTC

d_call: TRBD1
j_call: TRBJ2-7
v_call: TRBV4-2
cdr3_aa: CASSPSLVFRTGKDEQYF
cdr3_nt: TGTGCCAGCAGCCCGTCCCTGGTCTTCCGGACAGGAAAGGACGAGCAGTACTTC

d_call: -
j_call: TRBJ1-6
v_call: TRBV6-5
cdr3_aa: CASSFDGTALPLHF
cdr3_nt: TGTGCCAGCAGTTTCGACGGTACAGCTCTACCCCTCCACTTT

d_call: TRBD2
j_call: TRBJ2-5
v_call: TRBV7-2
cdr3_aa: CASRTSGRRGENQYF
cdr3_nt: TGTGCCAGCAGAACTAGCGGGAGGCGCGGAGAGAACCAGTACTTC

d_call: TRBD2
j_call: TRBJ2-7
v_call: TRBV11-2
cdr3_aa: CASSFTSGSYEQYF
cdr3_nt: TGTGCCAGCAGCTTTACTAGCGGGAGCTACGAGCAGTACTTC